This T cell receptor (beta chain) was obtained from a study of neurological immune-mediated disorders. Study-level results: None of the CDR3 amino acid sequences in expanded clones turned up in more than one subject, which points to private repertoires in all groups. While HTLV-1-associated myelopathy showed the greatest TCR clonal expansion, multiple sclerosis showed the least, falling below healthy controls. When repertoires were grouped phylogenetically, those of 18 of 34 multiple sclerosis patients fell into one related-CDR3 cluster, a possible signature.

This clonotype was seen repeatedly, ten times or more. Its antigen is as yet unknown. The CDR3 is 14 amino acids. V shed 8 bases, J shed 9 bases, and the junction held 10 bases outside the gene matches. Germline assignment: CDR1 SNHLY and CDR2 FYNNEI. With 10-nucleotide random UMIs, 5'RACE was used to make the cDNA. MiXCR, run by TCRdb on the 5' RACE reads, gives a single entry per CDR3 protein. The sample has over 50,000 distinct CDR3 sequences, 3% to 3.5% seen once. The rearrangement joins TRBV2 to TRBJ2-5; TRBD2 aligns across 12 bases. The TCR was taken from a middle-aged man with multiple sclerosis. Sequencing was performed on PBMCs. CDR3 sequence reads: CASRSSGGALAQYF. CDR3 coding DNA: TGTGCCAGCCGCTCTAGCGGGGGGGCCTTAGCCCAGTACTTC.